This TCR beta chain derives from a study of patients and donors after allogeneic stem cell transplantation. TCRdb re-called the RT-PCR reads with MiXCR, one entry per CDR3 protein. The data contain under 200,000 distinct CDR3 sequences, over 25% of them singletons. Trimming left V 6 bases short and J 4 bases short, with 19 bases between. The CDR3 is made up of 16 amino acids. CDR1 MNHEY and CDR2 SVGAGI come from the germline V gene. The specimen was blood, either unsorted or a sorted T cell fraction (not recorded which). The clonotype originates from a human donor who was either an allogeneic HSCT recipient or a stem cell or donor lymphocyte infusion donor (not recorded which). It is not recorded whose cells these are; they may come from a transplant donor. The chain links TRBV6-5 to TRBJ1-5, with D uncertain. CDR3 region: CASRAFLDATNQPQHF. The DNA for the CDR3 is TGTGCCAGCAGGGCTTTTCTAGATGCTACAAATCAGCCCCAGCATTTT.